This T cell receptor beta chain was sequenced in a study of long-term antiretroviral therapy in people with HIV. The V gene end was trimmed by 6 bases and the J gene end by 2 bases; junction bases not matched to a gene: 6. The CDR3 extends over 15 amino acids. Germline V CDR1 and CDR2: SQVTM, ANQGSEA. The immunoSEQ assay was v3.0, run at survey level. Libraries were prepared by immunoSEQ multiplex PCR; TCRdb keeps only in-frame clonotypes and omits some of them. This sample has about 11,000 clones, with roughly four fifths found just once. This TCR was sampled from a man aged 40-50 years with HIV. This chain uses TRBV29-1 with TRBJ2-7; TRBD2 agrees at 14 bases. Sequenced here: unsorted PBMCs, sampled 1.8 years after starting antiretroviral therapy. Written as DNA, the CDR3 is TGCAGCGTCAACGGACTAGCGGGAGGAACCTACGAGCAGTACTTC. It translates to CSVNGLAGGTYEQYF.